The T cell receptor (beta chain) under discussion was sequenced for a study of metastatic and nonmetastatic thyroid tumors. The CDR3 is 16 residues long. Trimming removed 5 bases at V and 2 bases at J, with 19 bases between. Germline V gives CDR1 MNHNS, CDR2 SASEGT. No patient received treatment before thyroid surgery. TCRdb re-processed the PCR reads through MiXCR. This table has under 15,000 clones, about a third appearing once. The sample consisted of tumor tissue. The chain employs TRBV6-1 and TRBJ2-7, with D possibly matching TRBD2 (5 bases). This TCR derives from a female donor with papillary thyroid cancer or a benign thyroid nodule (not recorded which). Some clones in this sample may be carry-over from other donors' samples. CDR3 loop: CASSHLIEGVAYEQYF. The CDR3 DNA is TGTGCCAGCAGTCATCTAATAGAGGGAGTTGCCTACGAGCAGTACTTC.